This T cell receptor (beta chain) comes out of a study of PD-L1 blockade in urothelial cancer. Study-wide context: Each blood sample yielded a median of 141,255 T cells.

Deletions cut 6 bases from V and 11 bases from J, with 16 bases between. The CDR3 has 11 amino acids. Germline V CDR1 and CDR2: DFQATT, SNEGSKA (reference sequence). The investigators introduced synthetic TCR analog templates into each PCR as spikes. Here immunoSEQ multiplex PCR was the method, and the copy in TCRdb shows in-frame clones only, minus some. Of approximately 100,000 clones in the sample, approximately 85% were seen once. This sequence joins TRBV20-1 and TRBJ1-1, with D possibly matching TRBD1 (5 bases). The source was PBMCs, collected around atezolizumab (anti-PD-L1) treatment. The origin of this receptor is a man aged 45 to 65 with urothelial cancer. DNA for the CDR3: TGCAGTGCCGGGGGGAGAGTCGTGGCTTTCTTT. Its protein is CSAGGRVVAFF.